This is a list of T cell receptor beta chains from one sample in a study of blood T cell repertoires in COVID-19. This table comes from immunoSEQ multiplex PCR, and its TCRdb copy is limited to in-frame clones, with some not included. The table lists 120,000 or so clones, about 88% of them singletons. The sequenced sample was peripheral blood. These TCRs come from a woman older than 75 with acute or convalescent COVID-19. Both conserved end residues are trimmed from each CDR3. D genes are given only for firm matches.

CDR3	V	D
ASSVDRRQTNQY	TRBV9	NA
ASSNPGQGRRGYT	TRBV19	TRBD1
AISESGQGAGYT	TRBV10-3	TRBD1
ATSDDINQPQH	TRBV24-1	NA
ASSPGTGETQY	TRBV19	TRBD1
ASRQGASYNEQF	TRBV6-5	TRBD1
ASSRGRDRDYNEQF	TRBV3-1/TRBV3-2	TRBD1
ASSYLLRDRAEAF	TRBV6-2/TRBV6-3	TRBD1
ASSMGDRVILGGAF	TRBV19	TRBD1
ASSPVGNTDTQY	TRBV28	NA
ASSPQGRLETQY	TRBV7-3	NA
ASRTGGSDTQY	TRBV5-1	TRBD1
ASSPRGQHYT	TRBV7-7	NA
STSDATDTQY	TRBV29-1	TRBD2
ASSRQGALGNTIY	TRBV25-1	TRBD1
ASSLEGEVRPQH	TRBV5-6	NA
ASSQARDRGSNEQF	TRBV4-1	TRBD1
ASRKTGQYT	TRBV3-1/TRBV3-2	TRBD1
ASSLDEAGELF	TRBV5-4	NA
ASSLAGAFNTGELF	TRBV7-2	TRBD2
ASSYLGGVGTDTQY	TRBV5-4	TRBD1
ASSPLVAGLGYT	TRBV2	NA
ASSLEGGSTDTQY	TRBV5-1	NA
ASGIGDTEAF	TRBV12-5	NA
ASNLAGAAYNNEQF	TRBV28	NA
ASSLTRSTDTQY	TRBV7-3	NA
ASSEALWGGTRDEQF	TRBV2	TRBD2
ASSLLGRNEQF	TRBV7-2	NA
ASSVKLNYIQY	TRBV2	NA
AIRRGQEGYGYT	TRBV10-3	TRBD1
ASSLPKQGYEQY	TRBV28	TRBD1
AISEGLAGVNEQF	TRBV10-3	TRBD2
ASSLSTGGQNTEAF	TRBV5-1	TRBD1
ASMRGPIRAGELF	TRBV27	NA
ASSEARTSGSTDTQY	TRBV6-1	TRBD2
ATSDSLPGDRDNEQF	TRBV24-1	TRBD1
ASTEAWRVYGYT	TRBV7-2	NA
ASSQQRQGLNTEAF	TRBV9	TRBD1
ASSTSGATDTQY	TRBV2	TRBD2
ASSLATATDTQY	TRBV5-5	NA
ASSRTGSSYNSPLH	TRBV2	TRBD1